The next 2 T cell receptor beta chains were all read from a single sample in a study of T cells in localized non-small cell lung cancer. TCRdb's table, derived via immunoSEQ multiplex PCR, lists solely in-frame clones and lacks some. The repertoire has 45,000 to 50,000 clones, 86% of them found once; the top ten carry roughly 2.5%. Sequenced material: PBMCs, taken before any cancer treatment. The receptors were gathered from a man between 40 and 69 years old with stage II lung adenocarcinoma.

This clone ranks as medium-sized. The junction departs from germline at one end; a sequencing error may be responsible. The V call is TRBV9, the J call TRBJ1-3, with no clear D. The CDR3 has 13 residues. CDR1 and CDR2 from the germline V gene are SGDLS and YYNGEE. This CDR3 reads CASSVGLPSSKEF. In DNA, the CDR3 is TGTGCCAGCAGCGTAGGGCTCCCGTCCTCGAAGGAGTTT.

J is TRBJ1-1 and V is TRBV29-1; no firm D call. The CDR3 runs to 12 residues. The germline V gene encodes CDR1 SQVTM and CDR2 ANQGSEA. Trimming stripped 6 bases from V and 1 base from J, with 9 bases between. CDR3 sequence: CSVLRTNTEAFF. CDR3 coding DNA: TGCAGCGTCTTACGGACGAACACTGAAGCTTTCTTT.